The clone carrying this T cell receptor beta chain appeared a single time. These data come from a study of blood T cell repertoires in COVID-19. Trimming removed 6 bases at V and 4 bases at J, with 15 bases between. This CDR3 has 14 amino acids. Germline lookup yields CDR1 LNHDA and CDR2 SQIVND (reference sequence). Measured with immunoSEQ multiplex PCR; TCRdb has only the in-frame clones, and not every one. Of under 300,000 clones listed, 88% are singletons. The age range of participants was about 18 to 95 years, with residence in more than 20 US areas. The sequenced material came from PBMCs or T cells enriched from blood (not recorded which). This clonotype was sampled from a woman aged 55-70 years in a cohort exposed to, infected with or recovered from COVID-19 (not recorded which). The V gene is TRBV19, the J gene TRBJ1-2, with D possibly TRBD1 on 6 matching bases. The CDR3 DNA reads as TGTGCCAGTAGGGACAGTCACAACCCCTATGGCTACACCTTC. It translates to CASRDSHNPYGYTF.